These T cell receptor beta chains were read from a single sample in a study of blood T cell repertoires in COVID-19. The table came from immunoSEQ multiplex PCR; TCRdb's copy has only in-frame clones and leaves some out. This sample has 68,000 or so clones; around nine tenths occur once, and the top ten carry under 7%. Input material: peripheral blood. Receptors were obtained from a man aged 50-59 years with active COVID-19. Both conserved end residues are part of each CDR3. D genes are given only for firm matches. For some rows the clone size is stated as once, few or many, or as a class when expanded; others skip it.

CSVEQPIGDRADGYTF TGCAGCGTTGAACAACCTATAGGGGACAGGGCGGATGGCTACACCTTC TRBV29-1 TRBD1 TRBJ1-2 once
CASSLVGTGDPEQFF TGTGCCAGCAGCTTAGTCGGGACAGGGGACCCTGAGCAGTTCTTC TRBV11-2 TRBD1 TRBJ2-1 -
CASSPNTGTGGSYEQYF TGTGCCAGCTCACCCAATACCGGGACAGGGGGCTCCTACGAGCAGTACTTC TRBV18 TRBD1 TRBJ2-7 -
CSVEGDRGRGEQYF TGCAGCGTTGAAGGGGACAGGGGGCGGGGCGAGCAGTACTTC TRBV29-1 TRBD1 TRBJ2-7 -
CASSSLTGVGNQPQHF TGTGCCAGCAGTTCCTTGACAGGGGTCGGCAATCAGCCCCAGCATTTT TRBV28 TRBD1 TRBJ1-5 -
CASSSPGQRSYGYTF TGTGCCAGCAGCTCTCCGGGACAGCGAAGCTATGGCTACACCTTC TRBV9 TRBD1 TRBJ1-2 once
CASTPNPSGGENYGYTF TGCGCCAGCACTCCGAACCCCTCAGGGGGAGAAAACTATGGCTACACCTTC TRBV5-1 TRBD1 TRBJ1-2 -
CASRPTGMETQYF TGTGCCAGCAGGCCGACAGGGATGGAGACCCAGTACTTC TRBV28 TRBD1 TRBJ2-5 -
CATSDVGRGADPDTQYF TGTGCCACCAGTGACGTGGGTAGGGGCGCCGACCCAGATACGCAGTATTTT TRBV24-1 - TRBJ2-3 -
CASSLRSGREQGNSPLHF TGTGCCAGCAGTTTAAGGAGTGGGAGGGAGCAAGGGAATTCACCCCTCCACTTT TRBV27 - TRBJ1-6 -
CASRPQPGLSITDTQYF TGTGCCAGCAGGCCCCAACCGGGACTATCCATCACAGATACGCAGTATTTT TRBV7-9 TRBD2 TRBJ2-3 -
CASSLPRQGLGTEAFF TGTGCCAGCAGCTTACCCAGACAGGGGCTGGGCACTGAAGCTTTCTTT TRBV11-1 TRBD1 TRBJ1-1 few
CASSDGGQADQPQHF TGTGCCAGCAGCGACGGCGGACAGGCTGATCAGCCCCAGCATTTT TRBV9 TRBD1 TRBJ1-5 -
CASSLEAGDYNEQFF TGTGCCAGCAGCTTAGAAGCGGGGGATTACAATGAGCAGTTCTTC TRBV11-2 TRBD2 TRBJ2-1 -
CASSEWGGPGNEQFF TGTGCCAGCAGTGAGTGGGGGGGCCCGGGCAATGAGCAGTTCTTC TRBV6-1 - TRBJ2-1 -